This paragraph reports one T cell receptor (beta chain). Antigen unknown. The sample originates from a study of cytomegalovirus exposure and HLA in healthy donors. Overall study findings and caveats: Associated with cytomegalovirus, according to the listing, were 164 TCR beta chains. Through in vitro validation, three CMV-associated chains were shown to be specific for CMV antigens. Cytomegalovirus status was reportedly diagnosed by the classifier with high specificity and sensitivity.

Donors were drawn from the approximately 130-subject validation cohort, separate from the approximately 670-subject first cohort. Data came from immunoSEQ multiplex PCR; TCRdb stores just in-frame clones and leaves some out. The table shows approximately 110,000 clones, with roughly 93% occurring only once. The CDR3 has 13 amino acids. Looked up from germline, CDR1 is SGHTA and CDR2 is FQGTGA. V was trimmed by 2 bases and J by 7 bases, leaving 12 bases between them. The sample consisted of PBMCs. The clonotype comes from a woman aged 18 to 35 in good health and CMV-seronegative. J is TRBJ2-7 and V is TRBV7-3; possible D gene TRBD2, 6 bases. CDR3 coding DNA: TGTGCCAGCAGCTTAGAGGTTGGAGGGGAGCAGTACTTC. Protein: CASSLEVGGEQYF.